A selection of T cell receptor beta chains follows, all from one sample in a study of CD8 T cells in ankylosing spondylitis. TCRdb called the 5' RACE reads again in MiXCR, with one record for every CDR3 protein. Of fewer than 550,000 distinct CDR3 sequences in the sample, roughly 5% are singletons; the top ten hold under 4.5%. The specimen was blood, either unsorted or a sorted T cell fraction (not recorded which). The receptors originated from a male donor with ankylosing spondylitis. CDR3s include the opening cysteine and the closing phenylalanine or tryptophan. Each record gives: V gene, clone size, D gene, J gene, CDR3 DNA, CDR3 protein. The D gene is left open where the match is weak. A clone size is listed for some rows: how often the clone was seen (once, few, many), or a class if it is expanded.

V: TRBV6-4; size: many; D: TRBD2; J: TRBJ2-1; DNA: TGTGCCAGCAGTGGGACTAGCGGGGGGGCCAATGAGCAGTTCTTC; CDR3: CASSGTSGGANEQFF
V: TRBV2; size: NA; D: TRBD1; J: TRBJ2-7; DNA: TGTGCCAGCATCAGGGGGCGGACCTACGAGCAGTACTTC; CDR3: CASIRGRTYEQYF
V: TRBV5-1; size: NA; D: TRBD1; J: TRBJ2-7; DNA: TGCGCCAGCAGCCTTAGGGACAGGGGAAACCACGAGCAGTACTTC; CDR3: CASSLRDRGNHEQYF
V: TRBV24-1; size: many; D: NA; J: TRBJ2-3; DNA: TGTGCCACCGGTGGCAGGGGCTCGGATACGCAGTATTTT; CDR3: CATGGRGSDTQYF
V: TRBV20-1; size: few; D: NA; J: TRBJ2-7; DNA: TGCAGTGCTAGAGATGTCCACCCAAGCTACGAGCAGTACTTC; CDR3: CSARDVHPSYEQYF
V: TRBV29-1; size: many; D: TRBD2; J: TRBJ2-7; DNA: TGCAGCGCCCGTTTAGGGGTGGGAGGGGACGAGCAGTACTTC; CDR3: CSARLGVGGDEQYF
V: TRBV18; size: few; D: NA; J: TRBJ1-2; DNA: TGTGCCAGCTCACCGTCGCGGGAACTCTATGGCTACACCTTC; CDR3: CASSPSRELYGYTF
V: TRBV10-3; size: many; D: NA; J: TRBJ2-7; DNA: TGTGCCATCAAGGCAGGGTCTGACGAGCAGTACTTC; CDR3: CAIKAGSDEQYF
V: TRBV7-9; size: many; D: NA; J: TRBJ2-5; DNA: TGTGCCAGCAGCCCCAGATGGGGTGGCAGGGAGGAGACCCAGTACTTC; CDR3: CASSPRWGGREETQYF
V: TRBV5-1; size: many; D: NA; J: TRBJ1-2; DNA: TGCGCCAGCAGCTCACAGGGCGGTGGCGGCTACACCTTC; CDR3: CASSSQGGGGYTF
V: TRBV12-3/TRBV12-4; size: few; D: NA; J: TRBJ2-7; DNA: TGTGCCAGCACCCTACAGGGTGGTCTCTACGAGCAGTACTTC; CDR3: CASTLQGGLYEQYF
V: TRBV7-8; size: many; D: TRBD2; J: TRBJ2-5; DNA: TGTGCCAGCAGCCTACGGGAATTAGCGGGAGTCCAAGAGACCCAGTACTTC; CDR3: CASSLRELAGVQETQYF
V: TRBV7-9; size: many; D: NA; J: TRBJ1-2; DNA: TGTGCCAGCAGCAACGCCGGGTCCCAGGGTGGCTACACCTTC; CDR3: CASSNAGSQGGYTF
V: TRBV7-9; size: few; D: NA; J: TRBJ2-3; DNA: TGTGCCAGCAGCTCAAACTCGTTATCGCGCACAGATACGCAGTATTTT; CDR3: CASSSNSLSRTDTQYF
V: TRBV4-3; size: many; D: NA; J: TRBJ1-1; DNA: TGCGCCAGCAGCCAAGATTTCGTGAACACTGAAGCTTTCTTT; CDR3: CASSQDFVNTEAFF
V: TRBV20-1; size: many; D: TRBD1; J: TRBJ2-3; DNA: TGCAGTGCTTATGCGGACAGGTCGCCGACAGATACGCAGTATTTT; CDR3: CSAYADRSPTDTQYF
V: TRBV5-1; size: many; D: TRBD1; J: TRBJ2-1; DNA: TGCGCCAGCAGCCCTGGGACAGGGGTGTACAATGAGCAGTTCTTC; CDR3: CASSPGTGVYNEQFF
V: TRBV11-2; size: many; D: TRBD1; J: TRBJ2-6; DNA: TGTGCCAGCAGCTCGAGTCTGACAGGGTCTGGGGCCAACGTCCTGACTTTC; CDR3: CASSSSLTGSGANVLTF
V: TRBV18; size: many; D: TRBD2; J: TRBJ2-5; DNA: TGTGCCAGCTCACCACCGAGTTGGACTAGCGGGGGTTCGGAGACCCAGTACTTC; CDR3: CASSPPSWTSGGSETQYF
V: TRBV6-2/TRBV6-3; size: many; D: NA; J: TRBJ2-7; DNA: TGTGCCAGCGGAGACTACGAGCAGTACTTC; CDR3: CASGDYEQYF
V: TRBV11-2; size: many; D: NA; J: TRBJ2-1; DNA: TGTGCCAGCAGCTTAGCTAGCTCCTACAATGAGCAGTTCTTC; CDR3: CASSLASSYNEQFF
V: TRBV4-1; size: many; D: TRBD1; J: TRBJ1-3; DNA: TGCGCCAGCAGCCAAGGGTGGACAGGGGGCGTCGGAAACACCATATATTTT; CDR3: CASSQGWTGGVGNTIYF
V: TRBV20-1; size: many; D: NA; J: TRBJ1-5; DNA: TGCAGTGTGGGTCTGAATCAGCCCCAGCATTTT; CDR3: CSVGLNQPQHF
V: TRBV10-3; size: many; D: NA; J: TRBJ1-1; DNA: TGTGCCATCAGCAGAGAGAGGACTGAAGCTTTCTTT; CDR3: CAISRERTEAFF
V: TRBV20-1; size: few; D: TRBD2; J: TRBJ2-1; DNA: TGCAGTGCTCCATGGACTAGCGGGAGTTACTTC; CDR3: CSAPWTSGSYF
V: TRBV6-1; size: many; D: NA; J: TRBJ1-2; DNA: TGTGCCAGCAGTACGCTGGACGGGGGGGACGGCTACACCTTC; CDR3: CASSTLDGGDGYTF
V: TRBV5-1; size: many; D: NA; J: TRBJ2-1; DNA: TGCGCCAGCAGCTTGGCCCCCGTGGGATACAATGAGCAGTTCTTC; CDR3: CASSLAPVGYNEQFF
V: TRBV6-1; size: many; D: NA; J: TRBJ2-3; DNA: TGTGCCAGCAGTACGGGCTGGGGTGCAGATACGCAGTATTTT; CDR3: CASSTGWGADTQYF
V: TRBV10-3; size: many; D: NA; J: TRBJ2-7; DNA: TGTGCCATCAGTGGAGTAGCGCAGTACGAGCAGTACTTC; CDR3: CAISGVAQYEQYF
V: TRBV12-3/TRBV12-4; size: many; D: TRBD2; J: TRBJ2-3; DNA: TGTGCCAGCAGACCCTTCGGCGGGAGAAGCACAGATACGCAGTATTTT; CDR3: CASRPFGGRSTDTQYF
V: TRBV15; size: many; D: NA; J: TRBJ1-3; DNA: TGTGCCACCAGCAGAACGGGCCCGGTCGCAGGAAACACCATATATTTT; CDR3: CATSRTGPVAGNTIYF
V: TRBV7-6; size: many; D: NA; J: TRBJ1-3; DNA: TGTGCCAGCAGCCCTCCCGGATTCTCTGGAAACACCATATATTTT; CDR3: CASSPPGFSGNTIYF
V: TRBV20-1; size: many; D: TRBD1; J: TRBJ2-7; DNA: TGCAGTGCTAGGGACAGGGTTCGCTACGAGCAGTACTTC; CDR3: CSARDRVRYEQYF